This T cell receptor (beta chain) was sequenced during a study of cytotoxic CD8 clonotypes in ibrutinib-treated CLL. Note on this clone: Different DNA sequences within this sample yield the same CDR3.

Germline CDR1 reads GTSNPN; CDR2 reads SVGIG (reference sequence). Trimming took 1 base from V and 0 from J, leaving 6 bases between them. This CDR3 contains 13 residues. Assay: immunoSEQ multiplex PCR; the TCRdb copy retains only in-frame clones and omits some. Of 55,000 to 60,000 clones in the sample, approximately 50% are singletons; the top ten hold 20% to 30%. The sample was PBMCs, taken at disease progression, from a patient treated with ibrutinib. This chain joins TRBV30 and TRBJ2-5; unclear D gene. This clonotype was obtained from a human donor with chronic lymphocytic leukemia. The CDR3: CAWSGLYQETQYF. The CDR3 region has the DNA TGTGCCTGGAGTGGTCTGTACCAAGAGACCCAGTACTTC.